This section outlines one T cell receptor beta chain sequence together with its context. This sample is part of a study of technical replicates of blood from a few donors. Per the germline V gene, CDR1 is MNHEY and CDR2 is SMNVEV (reference sequence). This CDR3 spans 11 amino acids. V was clipped by 7 bases and J by 7 bases; unmatched bases: 3. Sequenced by immunoSEQ multiplex PCR; TCRdb stores in-frame clones only, minus some. The sample has about 70,000 clones; around 97% are singletons. The rearrangement links TRBV27 to TRBJ1-1; 7 nucleotides match TRBD1. The material sequenced was T cells isolated from PBMCs. The clonotype originates from a human donor in good health. This chain's CDR3 is CASTQGGEAFF. The DNA of the CDR3 is TGTGCCAGCACCCAGGGGGGTGAAGCTTTCTTT.